The clone carrying this T cell receptor (beta chain) is a singleton in its sample. Libraries were prepared by immunoSEQ multiplex PCR; TCRdb keeps only in-frame clonotypes and omits some of them. The sample consists of roughly 3,500 clones, 60% to 85% of them appearing once. Genomic DNA came from frozen unsorted single-cell suspensions. The length of the CDR3 is 17 residues. V lost 2 bases to trimming and J lost 7 bases; unmatched junction nucleotides: 9. CDR1 SGHNT and CDR2 YYREEE come from the germline V gene (reference sequence). This record belongs to a study of immune cell composition in non-small cell lung cancer. Study at large: Most cases were lung adenocarcinoma or squamous cell carcinoma.

The TCR was taken from a human donor with non-small cell lung cancer. The sample taken for sequencing was lung tumor tissue. The rearrangement links TRBV5-4 to TRBJ1-4, with TRBD1 matching 12 bases. The CDR3 DNA reads as TGTGCCAGCAGCTTAGGGACAGGGGGCGATAGAGGTGAAAAACTGTTTTTT. Translated, it gives CASSLGTGGDRGEKLFF. Using reference TRBV5-4 and TRBJ1-4 for the parts outside the CDR3, the full variable domain is ETGVTQSPTHLIKTRGQQVTLRCSSQSGHNTVSWYQQALGQGPQFIFQYYREEENGRGNFPPRFSGLQFPNYSSELNVNALELDDSALYLCASSLGTGGDRGEKLFFGSGTQLSVL.